The present TCR beta chain was sequenced within a study of T cell repertoires in cytomegalovirus infection (dated by TCRdb to about 2019). At the level of the whole study: Peptide stimulations targeted recently identified HLA-C-restricted CMV epitopes, whose presentation resists viral immunomodulation, together with well-studied HLA-B-restricted epitopes. The HLA type of each donor mattered for the analysis, because public TCR beta signatures pointed to carriage of CMV infection along with the matching HLA type. What the research found in general, with its limitations: The ex vivo response was dominated by HLA-C-restricted CMV-specific TCR beta clonotypes, which also provided the single most frequent clonotype in two of eight donors. Cumulative frequency of public TCR beta family members discriminated carriers of CMV infection plus the relevant HLA type in this cohort and an independent roughly 320-donor cohort.

The listed sequencing device is Illumina HiSeq 1500. TCRdb trimmed the raw reads at Q25, called clones with MiXCR and kept productive beta chains. When rows share a CDR3 protein, they turn into one entry using the most common DNA and genes. The sample data list about half a million distinct CDR3 sequences, and about 33% of these were observed just once. 17% of the sample is held by the ten biggest clonotypes. In the case of this clonotype: Its antigen remains unidentified. Base qualities are not recorded, but no much larger clone differs from it by a single base.

This specimen's treatment or condition label, interpreted: in vitro stimulation with specific CMV peptide epitopes to enrich CMV-specific T cells. After removal of 5 bases from V and 9 bases from J, the junction retains 8 bases not matched to a gene. CDR1 and CDR2, per the germline V gene (reference sequence), are LNHDA and SQIVND. The CDR3 runs 15 residues from the cysteine to the phenylalanine. This entry keeps only the CDR3 DNA: 45 bases, framed from base 1. The specimen was cultured PBMCs, collected from culture after CMV antigen stimulation. The TCR originated in a human donor in good health (CMV status not recorded). Some clones in this sample may be carry-over from other donors' samples. The V and J genes are TRBV19 and TRBJ2-1; 12 of the junction bases match TRBD1. The nucleotides are TGTGCCAGTAGTGGGGGGACAGGGGGCATGAGTGAGCAGTTCTTC. This codes for CASSGGTGGMSEQFF.